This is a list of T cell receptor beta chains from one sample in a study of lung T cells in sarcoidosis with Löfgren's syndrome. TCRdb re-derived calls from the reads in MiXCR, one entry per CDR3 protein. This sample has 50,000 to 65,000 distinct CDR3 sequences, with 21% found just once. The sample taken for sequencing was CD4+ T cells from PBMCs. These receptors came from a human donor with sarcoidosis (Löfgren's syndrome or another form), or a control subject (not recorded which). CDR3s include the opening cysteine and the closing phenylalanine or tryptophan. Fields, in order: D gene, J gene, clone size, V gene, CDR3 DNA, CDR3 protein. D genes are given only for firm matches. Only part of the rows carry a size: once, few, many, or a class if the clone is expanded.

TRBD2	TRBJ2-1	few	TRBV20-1	TGCAGTGCTAGAGATCTGGCGGGGGGGCCTCATGAGCGGTTCTTC	CSARDLAGGPHERFF
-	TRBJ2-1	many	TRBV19	TGTGCCAGTAGGGACAGCAATGAGCAGTTCTTC	CASRDSNEQFF
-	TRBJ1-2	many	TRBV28	TGTGCCAGCGGCCCGAACTATGGCTACACCTTC	CASGPNYGYTF
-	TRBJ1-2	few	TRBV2	TGTGCCAGCGGCCTCATAGGGGGTGGCTATGGCTACACCTTC	CASGLIGGGYGYTF
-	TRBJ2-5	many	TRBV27	TGTGCCAGCAGGCGACAGTCCCAAGAGACCCAGTACTTC	CASRRQSQETQYF
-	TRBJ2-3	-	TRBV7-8	TGTGCCAGCAACCGCGGGGCAGATACGCAGTATTTT	CASNRGADTQYF
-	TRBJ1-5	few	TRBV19	TGTGCCAGTCGGGACACCGGCCAGCCCCAGCATTTT	CASRDTGQPQHF
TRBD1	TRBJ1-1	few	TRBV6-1	TGTGCCAGCAGTCGCCAGACAGGGGGAGACACTGAAGCTTTCTTT	CASSRQTGGDTEAFF
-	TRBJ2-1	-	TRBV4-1	TGCGCCAGCAGCCAAGTGGCGAGCCCCAATGAGCAGTCCTTC	CASSQVASPNEQSF
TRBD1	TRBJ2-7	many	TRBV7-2	TGTGCCAGCAGCTTAGTCGACAGGGGATACGAGCAGTACTTC	CASSLVDRGYEQYF
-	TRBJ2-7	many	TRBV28	TGTGCCAGCAGTGCCGCTCGACAGGCCTCCGAGCAGTACTTC	CASSAARQASEQYF
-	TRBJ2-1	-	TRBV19	TGTGCCAGTAGTACCCAGGGGGGCCCTATCAATGAGCAGTTCTTC	CASSTQGGPINEQFF
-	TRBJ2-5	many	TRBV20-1	TGCAGTGCTAAGGCATTGCAAGAGACCCAGTACTTC	CSAKALQETQYF
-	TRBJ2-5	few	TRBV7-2	TGTGCCAGCAGCTTAGGGGCGGGTTTCCGGGAGACCCAGTACTTC	CASSLGAGFRETQYF
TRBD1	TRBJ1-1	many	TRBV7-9	TGTGCCAGCAGCCGCAATCGGGACAGTATGAACACTGAAGCTTTCTTT	CASSRNRDSMNTEAFF
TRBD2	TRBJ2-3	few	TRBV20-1	TGCAGTGCTCCGGGGCGTGGCCGGACTAGCGGGAGTGGAACGCAGTATTTT	CSAPGRGRTSGSGTQYF
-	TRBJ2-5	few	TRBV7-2	TGTGCCAGCAGCTTTGTGGAGACCCAGTACTTC	CASSFVETQYF
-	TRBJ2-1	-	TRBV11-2	TGTGCCAGCACCCTTAGGCCGTACCTACAGAGCCCCTACAATGAGCAGTTCTTC	CASTLRPYLQSPYNEQFF
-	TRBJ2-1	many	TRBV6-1	TGTGCCAGCAATGGTCCGGCGAATGAGCAGTTCTTC	CASNGPANEQFF
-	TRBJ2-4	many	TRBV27	TGTGCCACCGGTGGGCAGCTCAGGGCCAAAAACATTCAGTACTTC	CATGGQLRAKNIQYF
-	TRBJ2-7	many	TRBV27	TGTGCCAGCAGTTTCATCCAGGGGTCTTTAGAGCAGTACTTC	CASSFIQGSLEQYF
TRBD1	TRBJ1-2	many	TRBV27	TGTGCCAGCAGTTACCGACAGGGCGGGAGCTATGGCTACACCTTC	CASSYRQGGSYGYTF
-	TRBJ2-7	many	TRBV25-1	TGTGCCAGCAGTGATACCGGGACCGTTTCCTACGAGCAGTACTTC	CASSDTGTVSYEQYF
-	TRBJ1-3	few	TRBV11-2	TGTGCCAGCAGCGTACGAAACACCATATATTTT	CASSVRNTIYF
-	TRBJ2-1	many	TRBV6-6	TGTGCCAGCAGTTACGGGGTGGCCCGTAGGAACAATGAGCAGTTCTTC	CASSYGVARRNNEQFF
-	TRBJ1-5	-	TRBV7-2	TGTGCCAGCAGCCCAGCTCAAGGGTCACGCCAGCCCCAGCATTTT	CASSPAQGSRQPQHF
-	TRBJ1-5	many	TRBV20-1	TGCAGTGCTAGTCGGGCAACCGGGGTGTTGAGCAATCAGCCCCAGCATTTT	CSASRATGVLSNQPQHF
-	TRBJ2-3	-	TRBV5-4	TGTGCCAGCACTTGGCCTAGCGGAGGGGGCGGTACGCAGTATTTT	CASTWPSGGGGTQYF
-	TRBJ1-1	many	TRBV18	TGTGCCAGCTCACCACAGGGTGGGACTGAAGCTTTCTTT	CASSPQGGTEAFF
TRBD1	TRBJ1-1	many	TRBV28	TGTGCCAGCGGTACAGGGGTAACTGGGGCTTTCTTT	CASGTGVTGAFF
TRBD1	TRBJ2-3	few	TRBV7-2	TGTGCCAGCAGCTTATATCGGACAGGGGGCCTAGATACGCAGTATTTT	CASSLYRTGGLDTQYF
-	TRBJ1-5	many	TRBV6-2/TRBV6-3	TGTGCCAGCAGTCCACGTGTCGGTTACAATCAGCCCCAGCATTTT	CASSPRVGYNQPQHF
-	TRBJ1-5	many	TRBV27	TGTGCCAGCAGTTTATGGGGGACTGACAGGAGGCCTCAGCCCCAGCATTTT	CASSLWGTDRRPQPQHF
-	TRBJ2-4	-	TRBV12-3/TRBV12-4	TGTGCCAGCAGTTTCTGGGAGACTAGTGCCAAAAACATTCAGTACTTC	CASSFWETSAKNIQYF
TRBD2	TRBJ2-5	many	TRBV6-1	TGTGCCAGCAGTCCTGAATTAGCGGGCCCAAATGGAGAGACCCAGTACTTC	CASSPELAGPNGETQYF
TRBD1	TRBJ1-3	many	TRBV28	TGTGCCAGCAGTTCCGGGGACAGCTCTGGAAACACCATATATTTT	CASSSGDSSGNTIYF
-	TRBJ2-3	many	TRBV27	TGTGCCAGCAGTTTATTCGGGAGAAGCACAGATACGCAGTATTTT	CASSLFGRSTDTQYF
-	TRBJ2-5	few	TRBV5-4	TGTGCCAGCAGCTTGAGCCAGGGGAGGGAAGAGACCCAGTACTTC	CASSLSQGREETQYF
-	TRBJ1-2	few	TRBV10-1	TGCGCCAGCAGTCCGGCCATCAACTATGGCTACACCTTC	CASSPAINYGYTF
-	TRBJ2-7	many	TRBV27	TGTGCCAGCAGTCCCGCGGGTAGCCGAATTTCCTACGAGCAGTACTTC	CASSPAGSRISYEQYF
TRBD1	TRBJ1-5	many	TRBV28	TGTGCCAGCAGGCCCGGGACAGGGGTTAGGCAGCCCCAGCATTTT	CASRPGTGVRQPQHF
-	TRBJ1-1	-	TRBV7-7	TGTGCTAGCAGCTCCTCCTTGGACACTGAAGCTTTCTTT	CASSSSLDTEAFF
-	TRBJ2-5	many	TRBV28	TGTGCCAGCAGTGGGGCAGGGGCCTTAAAAGAGACCCAGTACTTC	CASSGAGALKETQYF
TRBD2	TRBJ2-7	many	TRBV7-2	TGTGCCAGCAGCCGACTAGCGGGAGGCTACGAGCAGTACTTC	CASSRLAGGYEQYF
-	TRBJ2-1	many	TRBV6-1	TGTGCCAGCAGAGACGGGGGCCATGAGCAGTTCTTC	CASRDGGHEQFF
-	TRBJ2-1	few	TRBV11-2	TGTGCCAGCAGCCAATGGCGCGATGAGCAGTTCTTC	CASSQWRDEQFF
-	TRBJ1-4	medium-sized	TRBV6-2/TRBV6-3	TGTGCCAGCAGGACGGATATCCTAACTGCAACAAATGAAAAACTGTTTTTT	CASRTDILTATNEKLFF
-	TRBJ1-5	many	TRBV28	TGTGCCAGCAGAGGAAGGGTCGACCAGCCCCAGCATTTT	CASRGRVDQPQHF
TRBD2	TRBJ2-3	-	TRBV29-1	TGCAGCGTTGGGGTAGCGGGGGGCATCACAGATACGCAGTATTTT	CSVGVAGGITDTQYF
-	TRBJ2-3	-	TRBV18	TGTGCCAGCTCACCAGAAACAGATACGCGGTATTTT	CASSPETDTRYF
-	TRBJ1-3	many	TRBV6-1	TGTGCCAGCAGTTATCAGAGCTCTGGAAACACCATATATTTT	CASSYQSSGNTIYF
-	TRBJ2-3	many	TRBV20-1	TGCAGTGCTAGACTAAGGGATACGCAGTATTTT	CSARLRDTQYF
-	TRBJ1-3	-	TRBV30	TGTGCCTGGAGTGTATCTTCTGGAAACACCATATATTTT	CAWSVSSGNTIYF
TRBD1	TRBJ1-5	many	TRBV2	TGTGCCAGCAGCCTGGACAGGGGGCGGAATCAGCCCCAGCATTTT	CASSLDRGRNQPQHF
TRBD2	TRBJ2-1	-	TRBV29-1	TGCAGCGTGATAGCGGGAGCGACCAATGAGCAGTTCTTC	CSVIAGATNEQFF
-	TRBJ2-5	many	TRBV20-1	TGCAGTGCTAGAGCAGGGTCACAGCGAGAGACCCAGTACTTC	CSARAGSQRETQYF
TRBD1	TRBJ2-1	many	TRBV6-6	TGTGCCAGCAGTTACTCGGGACAGGGGGTCCATGAGCAGTTCTTC	CASSYSGQGVHEQFF
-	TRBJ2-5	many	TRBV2	TGTGCCAGCAGTGAAAAAGACGAAGAGACCCAGTACTTC	CASSEKDEETQYF